This TCR beta chain was retrieved from a study of blood T cell repertoires in COVID-19. Study at large: Researchers got acute and convalescent COVID-19 samples from the United States, Italy and Spain. T cells, B-cell-depleted T cells, or PBMCs supplied cDNA or gDNA.

The CDR3 runs to 16 residues. Trimming removed 8 bases at V and 0 bases at J, with 17 bases between. CDR1 and CDR2 (germline): LGHDT, YNNKEL (reference sequence). Original data processing: Estimated nucleated cell counts came from reference gene primer amplification. Some clones are missing from TCRdb's copy, which holds only in-frame ones; the method was immunoSEQ multiplex PCR. Clone size and V and J calls were adopted from that table, with D and trimming inferred from the DNA. The table has under 200,000 clones, about 88% seen once. The V gene is TRBV3-1 (or the pseudogene TRBV3-2), the J gene TRBJ2-1, with D perhaps TRBD2 (5 bases). Sequenced sample: peripheral blood. The receptor comes from a man between 18 and 29 years old with active or convalescent COVID-19. The CDR3 region has the DNA TGTGCCAGCGGCGGACTTACCGAGAGCTCCTACAATGAGCAGTTCTTC. Its protein product is CASGGLTESSYNEQFF.